This TCR beta chain was obtained from a study of T-cell reconstitution after alpha-beta-depleted transplantation in children. Germline-derived CDR1 and CDR2 are SGHVS and FQNEAQ. V dropped 5 bases and J dropped 3; count of bases not matched to a gene: 7. CDR3 length: 15 amino acids. Unique molecular identifiers were used in preparing the TCRbeta library. TCRdb reprocessed the PCR reads via MiXCR and lists one record per CDR3 protein. The repertoire holds roughly 590,000 distinct CDR3 sequences, around 17% seen once, with under 1.2% in the top ten. This clonotype has ten or more counts. The source was PBMCs from the stem cell graft donor, collected from the stem cell graft. The gene calls are TRBV7-8 and TRBJ2-1; 7 bases map to TRBD2. The clonotype was recovered from a human donor who donated a stem cell graft to a child with acute myeloid leukemia. The CDR3 loop is CASSTAGNLYNEQFF. The CDR3 DNA follows: TGTGCCAGCAGCACAGCGGGGAACCTCTACAATGAGCAGTTCTTC.